This TCR beta chain is drawn from a study of T cell responses to AZD1222 COVID-19 vaccine. Study-level findings and limits: Sampled repertoires all dated from after the peak T cell response. Along spike, vaccine-associated CD4 TCRs were found throughout, with dominance at 160-218 and 743-854. Among AZD1222 vaccinees, only six or seven were seropositive at baseline.

This CDR3 is 14 amino acids long. From germline, CDR1 is ENHRY and CDR2 SYGVKD. The V end lost 10 bases, the J end lost 0 bases, and 12 bases lay between the germline ends. This clone appeared a single time. Antigen unknown. Sequencing was performed with immunoSEQ multiplex PCR; in TCRdb, only in-frame clones are kept and a portion is missing. The sample consists of tens of thousands of clones, about 83% of them appearing once. Sequenced material: peripheral blood, taken 28 days after the second AZD1222 dose. The genes are TRBV10-3 and TRBJ2-2; D could derive from TRBD1 or TRBD2 (5 bases each). This TCR derives from an adult who received the AZD1222 COVID-19 vaccine. CDR3 in DNA: TGTGCCACCCGAGGGACCTCGAACACCGGGGAGCTGTTTTTT. It yields the protein CATRGTSNTGELFF.